The 20 T cell receptor beta chains below come from one sample, sequenced in a study of blood T cells in healthy people across ages. Through a sample-barcoded 5' primer and a J-beta primer mix, a second PCR was run for roughly 7 to 11 cycles. A single record per CDR3 protein comes from TCRdb applying MiXCR to the 5' RACE reads. The table shows around 800,000 distinct CDR3 sequences, with roughly 60% occurring only once. The sample comprised blood. These receptors were collected from a young man in good health.

The V gene is TRBV6-2 or TRBV6-3, the J gene TRBJ2-7; 10 bases align to TRBD2. This CDR3 has 16 residues. Germline CDR1 reads MNHEY; CDR2 reads SVGEGT. The V gene end was trimmed by 2 bases and the J gene end by 0 bases; junction bases not matched to a gene: 4. CDR3 sequence (DNA): TGTGCCAGCAGTTACGAGCCTAGCGGGGGCTCCTACGAGCAGTACTTC. Translating gives CASSYEPSGGSYEQYF.

This chain links TRBV15 with TRBJ1-1; a weak D match, TRBD1 (5 bases). From germline, CDR1 is LNHNV and CDR2 YYDKDF (reference sequence). The CDR3 is 13 amino acids. The V end was cut by 1 base, the J end by 7 bases, with 10 bases between. CDR3 loop: CATSRVPGGEAFF. Here the CDR3 DNA reads TGTGCCACCAGCAGAGTCCCGGGGGGTGAAGCTTTCTTT.

The chain is built from TRBV12-3 or TRBV12-4 and TRBJ2-7, with a tentative D call TRBD1 (6 bases). With the DNA end fitting TRBJ2-5 better, the J assignment may be wrong. CDR3 size: 14 residues. The CDR3 spells CASRGAGSLMTQYF. The CDR3 coding sequence is TGTGCCAGCAGGGGGGCAGGGAGCTTAATGACCCAGTACTTC.

This chain uses TRBV10-3 with TRBJ2-7; weak D call: TRBD2 (5 bases). This CDR3 is built from 15 residues. The germline gives CDR1 ENHRY, CDR2 SYGVKD. Deletions cut 5 bases from V and 0 bases from J, with 14 bases between. The CDR3 reads CAISRESGPSYEQYF. DNA of the CDR3: TGTGCCATCAGTCGAGAAAGCGGACCCTCCTACGAGCAGTACTTC.

The table lists this clonotype with a few counts. The V and J genes are TRBV10-3 and TRBJ2-3; a weak D match, TRBD2 (5 bases). The CDR3 covers 17 residues. Germline CDR1 is ENHRY and CDR2 is SYGVKD. Trimming stripped 3 bases from V and 2 bases from J, with 18 bases between. CDR3 coding DNA: TGTGCCATCAGTGACTATTGGACTGAGCTCAACACAGATACGCAGTATTTT. Translating it yields CAISDYWTELNTDTQYF.

This clonotype was picked up a small number of times. The chain employs TRBV29-1 and TRBJ1-4; possible D gene TRBD1, 5 bases. The germline V gene encodes CDR1 SQVTM and CDR2 ANQGSEA. V lost 4 bases and J 0 bases, leaving 12 bases between the germline ends. This CDR3 has 15 amino acids. CDR3 residues: CSVGSQGATNEKLFF. The CDR3 DNA reads TGCAGCGTTGGGTCCCAGGGCGCAACTAATGAAAAACTGTTTTTT. The full variable domain, rest sourced from reference TRBV29-1 and TRBJ1-4, is SAVISQKPSRDICQRGTSLTIQCQVDSQVTMMFWYRQQPGQSLTLIATANQGSEATYESGFVIDKFPISRPNLTFSTLTVSNMSPEDSSIYLCSVGSQGATNEKLFFGSGTQLSVL.

The J gene is TRBJ1-5, the V gene TRBV13, with D unclear. There are 15 residues in the CDR3. Germline CDR1 and CDR2: PRHDT and FYEKMQ (reference sequence). V was shortened by 0 bases and J by 2 bases, with 8 bases between the two germline ends. The CDR3 protein is CASSLGPTGNQPQHF. CDR3 nucleotide sequence: TGTGCCAGCAGCTTAGGACCGACGGGCAATCAGCCCCAGCATTTT. The whole variable domain, filled in from reference TRBV13 and TRBJ1-5, reads AAGVIQSPRHLIKEKRETATLKCYPIPRHDTVYWYQQGPGQDPQFLISFYEKMQSDKGSIPDRFSAQQFSDYHSELNMSSLELGDSALYFCASSLGPTGNQPQHFGDGTRLSIL.

The chain links TRBV12-3 or TRBV12-4 to TRBJ2-7; 9 positions match TRBD2. V was clipped by 1 base and J by 5 bases; unmatched bases: 9. This CDR3 contains 16 residues. The CDR3 nucleotides are TGTGCCAGCAGTTTAGGCTCGGCGGGGGGGCTCGACGAGCAGTACTTC. Its protein is CASSLGSAGGLDEQYF.

J is TRBJ2-7 and V is TRBV28; 7 bases align to TRBD1. This CDR3 spans 13 amino acids. V was clipped by 9 bases and J by 1 base; unmatched bases: 6. Germline CDR1 MDHEN, CDR2 SYDVKM. CDR3 sequence: CARIPGQSYEQYF. The CDR3 DNA sequence: TGTGCCAGGATCCCGGGACAGTCCTACGAGCAGTACTTC.

This clonotype was detected a few times. The gene calls are TRBV29-1 and TRBJ2-5; D is unresolved. The DNA matches TRBJ2-7 better at its end, which makes the J call doubtful. Looked up from germline, CDR1 is SQVTM and CDR2 is ANQGSEA. This CDR3 has 10 amino acids. CDR3 sequence: CSVEMGEQYF. The CDR3 coding sequence is TGCAGCGTAGAAATGGGCGAGCAGTACTTC.

The chain employs TRBV28 and TRBJ2-7, with TRBD2 matching over 13 bases. The CDR3 covers 17 residues. Germline V gene lookup returns CDR1 MDHEN and CDR2 SYDVKM. V shed 3 bases, J shed 0 bases, and the junction held 5 bases outside the gene matches. The CDR3 spells CASSLGLAGTSSYEQYF. CDR3 DNA sequence: TGTGCCAGCAGTTTGGGACTAGCGGGGACAAGCTCCTACGAGCAGTACTTC.

This chain uses TRBV20-1 with TRBJ1-1; D is ambiguous. From germline, CDR1 is DFQATT and CDR2 SNEGSKA (reference sequence). The CDR3 runs to 12 residues. In DNA, the CDR3 is TGCAGGGGAACATCTACGAACACTGAAGCTTTCTTT. Encoded protein: CRGTSTNTEAFF.

V is TRBV9 and J is TRBJ1-2, with 8 bases aligning to TRBD1. The CDR3 has 16 amino acids. CDR1 and CDR2 from the germline V gene are SGDLS and YYNGEE. J lost 6 bases, V lost 4 bases, and 14 bases had no gene match. CDR3: CASSPRQGLRLDGYTF. The CDR3 nucleotides read TGTGCCAGCAGCCCCAGACAGGGGTTGAGGCTGGATGGCTACACCTTC.

The table lists this clonotype with a few counts. The V call is TRBV20-1, the J call TRBJ1-2; the D is unclear. In germline, CDR1 is DFQATT, CDR2 SNEGSKA (reference sequence). The CDR3 extends over 14 amino acids. V lost 5 bases and J lost 8, with 21 bases in between. The CDR3 nucleotides read TGCAGTGCTGGGGAGGCTTCTAGAGTGGGGGGCTACACCTTC. Translated, it gives CSAGEASRVGGYTF.

This clonotype was observed a few times. CDR3 nucleotides: TGTGCCAGCAGCTCCTTACAACAAGAGACCCAGTACTTC. Amino acids: CASSSLQQETQYF. The chain is built from TRBV7-2 and TRBJ2-5, with D hard to call. CDR3 length: 13 amino acids. Germline CDR1 is SGHTA and CDR2 is FQGNSA. V lost 4 bases and J lost 2, with 8 bases in between.

This clonotype was found a few times. This rearrangement joins TRBV20-1 to TRBJ2-1; no clear D. This CDR3 contains 13 residues. V was shortened by 6 bases and J by 6 bases, with 15 bases between the two germline ends. CDR1 DFQATT and CDR2 SNEGSKA come from the germline V gene (reference sequence). CDR3 loop: CSASGPPANEQFF. The CDR3 DNA is TGCAGTGCCTCCGGCCCTCCCGCCAATGAGCAGTTCTTC.

The chain links TRBV2 to TRBJ2-4; a possible D gene is TRBD2 (5 bases). The end of the DNA aligns better with TRBJ2-7, so the J call may be wrong. Germline CDR1 reads SNHLY; CDR2 reads FYNNEI. The CDR3 totals 14 residues. The CDR3 DNA is TGTGCCAGCAGTGTCCTAGCACCCGAGGCCGAGCAGTACTTC. It encodes CASSVLAPEAEQYF.

V gene TRBV5-6 combines with J gene TRBJ1-1; 7 bases are shared with TRBD1. The CDR3 is made up of 15 amino acids. CDR1 SGHDT and CDR2 YYEEEE come from the germline V gene. Losses at the gene ends were 4 bases for V and 1 base for J; bases not matched to a gene: 7. CDR3 in amino acids: CASSPSTGANTEAFF. The DNA for the CDR3 is TGTGCCAGCAGCCCTAGTACAGGGGCGAACACTGAAGCTTTCTTT.

V gene TRBV5-1 combines with J gene TRBJ1-5; 7 bases fit TRBD1. Germline V gives CDR1 SGHRS, CDR2 YFSETQ. The CDR3 is made up of 17 amino acids. The J segment lost 4 bases and the V segment lost 0 bases, leaving 10 bases of the junction unmatched. CDR3 sequence reads: CASSLDGQASGNQPQHF. CDR3 DNA sequence: TGCGCCAGCAGCTTGGATGGACAGGCTAGCGGGAATCAGCCCCAGCATTTT.

The rearrangement uses TRBV30 and TRBJ2-1, with D perhaps TRBD1 or TRBD2 (5 bases each). The CDR3 totals 12 residues. With 2 bases removed from V and 13 bases from J, the gap between germline ends came to 15 bases. Germline CDR1 GTSNPN, CDR2 SVGIG (reference sequence). The CDR3 region is CAWSSYRDHQFF. For the CDR3, the DNA is TGTGCCTGGAGTTCGTACCGGGACCACCAGTTCTTC.